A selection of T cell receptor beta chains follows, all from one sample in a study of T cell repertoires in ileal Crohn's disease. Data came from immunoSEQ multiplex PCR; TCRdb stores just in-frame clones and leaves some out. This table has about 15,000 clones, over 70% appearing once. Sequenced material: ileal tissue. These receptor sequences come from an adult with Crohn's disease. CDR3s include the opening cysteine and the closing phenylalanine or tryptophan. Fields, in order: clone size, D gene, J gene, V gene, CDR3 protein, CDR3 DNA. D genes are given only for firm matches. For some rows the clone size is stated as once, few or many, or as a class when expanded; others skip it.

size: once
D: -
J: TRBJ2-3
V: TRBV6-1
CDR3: CASDRGSTDTQYF
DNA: TGTGCCAGCGATCGCGGGAGCACAGATACGCAGTATTTT

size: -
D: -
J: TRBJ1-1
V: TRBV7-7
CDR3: CASSHLAGPPGSNTEAFF
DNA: TGTGCCAGCAGCCATTTAGCCGGTCCCCCCGGCTCGAACACTGAAGCTTTCTTT

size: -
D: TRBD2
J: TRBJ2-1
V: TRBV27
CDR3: CASSLGWTSGFLSYNEQFF
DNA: TGTGCCAGCAGTTTAGGCTGGACTAGCGGGTTCCTCTCCTACAATGAGCAGTTCTTC

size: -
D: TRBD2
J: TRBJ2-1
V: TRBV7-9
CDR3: CASSQRTSGGEFDEQFF
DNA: TGTGCCAGCAGCCAAAGGACTAGCGGGGGGGAATTCGATGAGCAGTTCTTC

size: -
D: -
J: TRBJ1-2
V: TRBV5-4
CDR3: CASSLAISPYGYTF
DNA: TGTGCCAGCAGCTTGGCTATTTCTCCTTATGGCTACACCTTC

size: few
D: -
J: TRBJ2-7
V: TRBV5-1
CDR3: CASSRDDLSYEQYF
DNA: TGCGCCAGCAGCCGGGACGACTTGTCCTACGAGCAGTACTTC

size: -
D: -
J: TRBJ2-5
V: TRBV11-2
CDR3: CASSSLVGGRQETQYF
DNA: TGTGCCAGCAGCTCATTAGTTGGGGGGCGCCAAGAGACCCAGTACTTC

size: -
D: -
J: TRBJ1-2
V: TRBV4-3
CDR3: CASSQDVGAAGYTF
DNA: TGCGCCAGCAGCCAAGATGTGGGGGCGGCGGGCTACACCTTC

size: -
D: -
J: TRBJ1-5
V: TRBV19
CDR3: CASSRTSLRPSNQPQHF
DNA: TGTGCCAGTAGTCGAACCAGTCTCAGACCGAGCAATCAGCCCCAGCATTTT

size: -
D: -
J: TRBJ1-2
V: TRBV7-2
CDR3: CASSQGRGAREGYTF
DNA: TGTGCCAGCAGTCAAGGGCGGGGTGCCAGGGAGGGCTACACCTTC

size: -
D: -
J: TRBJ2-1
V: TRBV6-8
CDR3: CARKNLRDPLNEQFF
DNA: TGTGCCAGAAAAAATCTTCGGGACCCCCTCAATGAGCAGTTCTTC

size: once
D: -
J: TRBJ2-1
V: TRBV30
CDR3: CAWNYGRGDEQFF
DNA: TGTGCCTGGAACTACGGACGAGGCGATGAGCAGTTCTTC

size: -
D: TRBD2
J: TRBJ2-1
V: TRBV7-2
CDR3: CASSLAGTSGTNEQFF
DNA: TGTGCCAGCAGCTTAGCCGGGACTAGCGGAACTAATGAGCAGTTCTTC

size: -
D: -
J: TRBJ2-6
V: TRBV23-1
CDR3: CASSQGWLGPGSSGANVLTF
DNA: TGCGCCAGCAGTCAGGGTTGGCTGGGTCCGGGGAGCTCTGGGGCCAACGTCCTGACTTTC

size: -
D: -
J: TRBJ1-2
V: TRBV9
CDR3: CASSPLPENYGYTF
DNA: TGTGCCAGCAGCCCTCTGCCAGAGAACTATGGCTACACCTTC

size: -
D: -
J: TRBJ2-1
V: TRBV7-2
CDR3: CASSSPGRGPDNEQFF
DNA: TGTGCCAGCAGCTCCCCTGGCAGGGGCCCTGACAATGAGCAGTTCTTC

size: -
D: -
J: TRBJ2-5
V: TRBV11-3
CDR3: CASSLGLKETQYF
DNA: TGTGCCAGCAGCTTAGGACTGAAAGAGACCCAGTACTTC

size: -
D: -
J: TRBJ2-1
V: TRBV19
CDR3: CASSIELYNEQFF
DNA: TGTGCCAGTAGTATAGAGTTGTACAATGAGCAGTTCTTC

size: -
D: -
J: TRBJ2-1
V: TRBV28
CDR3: CASSPSSVGSYNEQFF
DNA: TGTGCCAGCAGTCCTTCTAGCGTAGGCTCCTACAATGAGCAGTTCTTC

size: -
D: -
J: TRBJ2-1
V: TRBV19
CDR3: CASKVGSFF
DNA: TGTGCCAGTAAGGTAGGCAGCTTCTTC

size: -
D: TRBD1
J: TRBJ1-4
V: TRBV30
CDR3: CAWAPPDRGNEKLFF
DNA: TGTGCCTGGGCCCCTCCGGACAGGGGGAATGAAAAACTGTTTTTT

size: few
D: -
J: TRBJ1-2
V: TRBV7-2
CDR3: CASSLQGTDYGYTF
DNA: TGTGCCAGCAGCCTCCAGGGTACGGACTATGGCTACACCTTC

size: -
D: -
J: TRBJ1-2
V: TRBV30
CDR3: CAWSPRHRELRGYTF
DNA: TGTGCCTGGAGTCCCCGGCACAGGGAGTTACGTGGCTACACCTTC

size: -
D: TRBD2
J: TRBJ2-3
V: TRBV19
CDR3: CASSKIGQRTSEVHTQYF
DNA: TGTGCCAGTAGCAAGATAGGCCAAAGGACTAGCGAGGTGCATACGCAGTATTTT

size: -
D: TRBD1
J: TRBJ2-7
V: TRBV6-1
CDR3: CASSVDRVTGEQYF
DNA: TGTGCCAGCAGTGTGGACAGGGTTACTGGAGAGCAGTACTTC

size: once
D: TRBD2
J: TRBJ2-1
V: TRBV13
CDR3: CASSAKRLAGYNEQFF
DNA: TGTGCCAGCAGCGCCAAACGACTAGCGGGCTACAATGAGCAGTTCTTC

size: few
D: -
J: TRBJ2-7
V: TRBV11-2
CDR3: CASSLRWEQYF
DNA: TGTGCCAGCAGCTTAAGGTGGGAGCAGTACTTC

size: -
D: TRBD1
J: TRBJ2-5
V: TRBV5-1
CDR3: CASSPTGDRAETQYF
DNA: TGCGCCAGCAGCCCAACAGGGGATCGTGCAGAGACCCAGTACTTC

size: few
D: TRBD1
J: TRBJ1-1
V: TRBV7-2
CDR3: CASNIKGTGDIEAFF
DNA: TGTGCCAGCAATATTAAAGGGACAGGGGATATTGAAGCTTTCTTT